This T cell receptor (beta chain) was sequenced in a study of chemoradiotherapy in HPV16-positive cancers. Only in-frame clones appear in the TCRdb table, and some are missing; sequencing was by immunoSEQ multiplex PCR. The data hold approximately 30,000 clones, with 93% observed a single time. This clone was observed a few times. This specimen was blood, taken from a patient who underwent chemoradiotherapy. This TCR derives from a human donor with HPV-associated anogenital cancer.

CDR3 loop: CASSLRTAPYEQYF. In nucleotides, the CDR3 is TGCGCCAGCAGCTTGAGGACGGCACCCTACGAGCAGTACTTC. This chain links TRBV5-1 with TRBJ2-7; D unclear. V dropped 1 base and J dropped 2 bases, with 10 bases sitting between them. This CDR3 region has 14 residues. Per germline, CDR1 SGHRS and CDR2 YFSETQ.